Shown below are 19 T cell receptor beta chains from a single sample sequenced in a study of cytomegalovirus exposure and HLA in healthy donors. Amplification used 60 Vbeta primers and 13 Jbeta primers. Profiling relied on immunoSEQ multiplex PCR, and the TCRdb table lists in-frame clones only, not all of them. The top ten clones hold around 4.9% of a sample with around 97,000 clones, roughly 10% of them seen once. Sequenced material: PBMCs. The receptors here all came from a man in his forties or fifties in good health and CMV-seropositive.

This clone appeared a few times. The rearrangement links TRBV11-3 to TRBJ2-2, with 7 bases lining up with TRBD2. Trimming at V came to 5 bases and at J to 4 bases, leaving 4 bases not matched to a gene. Germline lookup yields CDR1 SGHNT and CDR2 YENEEA. The CDR3 has 14 amino acids. CDR3 loop: CASSLGRSTGELFF. CDR3 bases: TGTGCCAGCAGCCTCGGGAGGAGCACCGGGGAGCTGTTTTTT.

The chain is built from TRBV27 and TRBJ2-5, with a possible D match to TRBD1 (6 bases). The CDR3 length is 14 residues. The germline gives CDR1 MNHEY, CDR2 SMNVEV (reference sequence). V lost 3 bases to trimming and J lost 7 bases, with 15 bases between them. CDR3 sequence (DNA): TGTGCCAGCAGTTTGGCAGGGGCCGTGGGGACCCAGTACTTC. Amino acid sequence: CASSLAGAVGTQYF.

This chain connects TRBV6-6 to TRBJ2-2; D call uncertain. CDR1 MNHNY and CDR2 SVGAGI come from the germline V gene (reference sequence). The CDR3 runs 12 residues. The V end lost 6 bases, the J end lost 3 bases, and 5 bases lay between the germline ends. The CDR3 loop is CASRQYTGELFF. CDR3 sequence (DNA): TGTGCCAGCAGACAATACACCGGGGAGCTGTTTTTT.

A few counts support this clone. This chain uses TRBV5-6 with TRBJ1-1, with D possibly TRBD1 on 6 matching bases. The V gene's germline CDR1 is SGHDT and CDR2 YYEEEE. V lost 5 bases, J lost 0 bases, and 11 bases lay in between. This CDR3 region has 14 residues. CDR3 region: CASSYDRLNTEAFF. The CDR3 DNA reads TGTGCCAGCAGTTACGACAGGTTGAACACTGAAGCTTTCTTT.

The chain carries TRBV30 and TRBJ1-1; TRBD1 matches at 8 bases. The CDR3 covers 13 residues. V gave up 4 bases and J gave up 7 bases; unmatched junction bases: 8. Germline CDR1 GTSNPN, CDR2 SVGIG (reference sequence). CDR3 loop: CAWTTGQGGEAFF. The DNA for the CDR3 is TGTGCCTGGACTACTGGACAGGGTGGTGAAGCTTTCTTT.

The V gene is TRBV19, the J gene TRBJ2-2; 9 bases fit TRBD1. The CDR3 loop spans 16 amino acids. Germline V CDR1 and CDR2: LNHDA, SQIVND (reference sequence). The J segment lost 5 bases and the V segment lost 7 bases, leaving 11 bases of the junction unmatched. The CDR3 region is CASTGTGKGRTGELFF. In DNA, the CDR3 is TGTGCCAGTACCGGGACAGGGAAGGGTCGGACCGGGGAGCTGTTTTTT.

This clone was counted a few times. The V gene is TRBV4-3, the J gene TRBJ2-7; TRBD1 agrees at 7 bases. V lost 1 base and J lost 0; bases outside the gene matches: 3. CDR1 LGHNA and CDR2 YSLEER come from the germline V gene. This CDR3 spans 15 amino acids. As DNA, the CDR3 is TGCGCCAGCAGCCAAGTAAGGGGGCCCTCCTACGAGCAGTACTTC. It translates to CASSQVRGPSYEQYF.

This clone was counted between two and nine times. The chain carries TRBV5-1 and TRBJ1-3; TRBD1 matches 9 bases. The ends lost 5 bases at V and 10 bases at J; junction bases unmatched: 7. Looked up from germline, CDR1 is SGHRS and CDR2 is YFSETQ. The CDR3 has 13 residues. The DNA of the CDR3 is TGCGCCAGCAGTTCGGACAGGGGAGGAACCATATATTTT. Translating it yields CASSSDRGGTIYF.

CDR3 sequence: CASSPRVSGTDTQYF. CDR3 nucleotide sequence: TGTGCCAGCAGCCCGCGGGTTTCTGGGACAGATACGCAGTATTTT. The gene calls are TRBV11-2 and TRBJ2-3; D perhaps matches TRBD2 (5 bases). The CDR3 length is 15 residues. V was shortened by 5 bases and J by 3 bases, with 15 bases between the two germline ends. CDR1 and CDR2 (germline): SGHAT, FQNNGV.

This clone was recorded a few times. The gene calls are TRBV15 and TRBJ2-1; TRBD2 is a possible D gene (6 bases). Germline CDR1 LNHNV, CDR2 YYDKDF (reference sequence). Between the trimmed V and J ends, which lost 1 base and 4 bases, there was a span of 20 bases. The length of the CDR3 is 18 residues. CDR3 in amino acids: CATSRGLGSSGRYNEQFF. CDR3 DNA sequence: TGTGCCACCAGCAGAGGACTAGGCTCCAGCGGACGTTACAATGAGCAGTTCTTC.

The rearrangement joins TRBV7-9 to TRBJ1-1; unclear D gene. The CDR3 totals 14 residues. Looked up from germline, CDR1 is SEHNR and CDR2 is FQNEAQ (reference sequence). V was clipped by 1 base and J by 3 bases, with 9 bases between them. The CDR3 spells CASSLVGGYTEAFF. As DNA, the CDR3 is TGTGCCAGCAGCTTAGTCGGAGGGTACACTGAAGCTTTCTTT.

This clone has only a few counts. This chain connects TRBV14 to TRBJ1-2; no reliable D call. Germline V gives CDR1 SGHDN, CDR2 FVKESK. V lost 1 base, J lost 7 bases, and 13 bases lay in between. This CDR3 region has 14 residues. CDR3 sequence reads: CASSQAGRTIGYTF. CDR3 coding DNA: TGTGCCAGCAGCCAAGCGGGCAGGACTATTGGCTACACCTTC.

This sequence joins TRBV28 and TRBJ1-3, with 8 positions matching TRBD1. CDR1 is MDHEN and CDR2 is SYDVKM in the germline V gene. This CDR3 spans 12 amino acids. Trimming cost V 6 bases and J 11 bases; bases outside gene matches: 6. In nucleotides, the CDR3 is TGTGCCAGCAGGACAGGGGATTTGCCCATATATTTT. Protein: CASRTGDLPIYF.

The chain is built from TRBV28 and TRBJ1-2, with 7 bases lining up with TRBD1. The ends lost 2 bases at V and 1 base at J; junction bases unmatched: 7. Per germline, CDR1 MDHEN and CDR2 SYDVKM. The CDR3 has 16 residues. CDR3 sequence reads: CASSLGGTEYNYGYTF. As DNA, the CDR3 is TGTGCCAGCAGTTTAGGGGGGACAGAGTATAACTATGGCTACACCTTC.

As for this clone: Within the sample, other DNA sequences also encode this same CDR3. The chain couples TRBV27 to TRBJ1-2, with 7 bases that match TRBD1. The ends lost 4 bases at V and 4 bases at J; junction bases unmatched: 6. The CDR3 has 14 residues. Germline V gene data show CDR1 as MNHEY and CDR2 as SMNVEV (reference sequence). As DNA, the CDR3 is TGTGCCAGCAGTTCCGGGGACAGAGCCTATGGCTACACCTTC. It is translated as CASSSGDRAYGYTF.

This clone was seen more than once but under ten times. The rearrangement joins TRBV10-3 to TRBJ2-1; TRBD1 matches at 7 bases. The CDR3 sequence is 17 residues long. The germline V gene encodes CDR1 ENHRY and CDR2 SYGVKD. Unmatched junction bases numbered 15, after V lost 3 bases and J lost 7 bases. Here the CDR3 reads CAISERQGRVSQNEQFF. The CDR3 coding sequence is TGTGCCATCAGTGAACGACAGGGCCGGGTCAGTCAGAATGAGCAGTTCTTC.

The chain uses TRBV28 and TRBJ1-3; D is unresolved. This CDR3 region has 16 residues. Trimming left V 7 bases short and J 4 bases short, with 20 bases between. Germline CDR1 reads MDHEN; CDR2 reads SYDVKM. In nucleotides, the CDR3 is TGTGCCAGCAAGGTCCGGACTCCCCAGTCGGGAAACACCATATATTTT. Protein product: CASKVRTPQSGNTIYF.

This clone was counted between two and nine times. The chain couples TRBV5-1 to TRBJ2-1; 10 nucleotides line up with TRBD2. J lost 9 bases, V lost 4 bases, and 16 bases had no gene match. Germline CDR1 and CDR2: SGHRS and YFSETQ. This CDR3 is 17 amino acids long. The CDR3 is CASSPLSLAGAKGEQFF. DNA of the CDR3: TGCGCCAGCAGCCCCCTAAGTCTAGCGGGGGCCAAGGGTGAGCAGTTCTTC. Using reference TRBV5-1 and TRBJ2-1 for the parts outside the CDR3, the full variable domain is KAGVTQTPRYLIKTRGQQVTLSCSPISGHRSVSWYQQTPGQGLQFLFEYFSETQRNKGNFPGRFSGRQFSNSRSEMNVSTLELGDSALYLCASSPLSLAGAKGEQFFGPGTRLTVL.

J is TRBJ2-7 and V is TRBV18; 7 bases are a match to TRBD1. Germline CDR1 reads KGHSH; CDR2 reads LQKENI. The CDR3 length is 16 residues. V shed 3 bases, J shed 5 bases, and the junction held 13 bases outside the gene matches. The CDR3 is CASSPSDRSISDEQYF. CDR3 in DNA: TGTGCCAGCTCACCCTCGGACAGGTCCATTTCTGACGAGCAGTACTTC.